This TCR beta chain was sequenced for a study of blood T cell repertoires in COVID-19. Study details: The United States, Italy and Spain supplied acute and convalescent COVID-19 samples. Nucleic acid was either cDNA or gDNA, and it came from T cells, B-cell-depleted T cells, or PBMCs.

The V gene's germline CDR1 is SGDLS and CDR2 YYNGEE. Trimming pared 3 bases from V and 5 bases from J, leaving 11 bases between. This CDR3 has 13 amino acids. Measured with immunoSEQ multiplex PCR; TCRdb has only the in-frame clones, and not every one. The table records 230,000 or so clones, 85% to 90% of them present only once. Sequencing was done on a sample of peripheral blood. The rearrangement joins TRBV9 to TRBJ2-5; D is possibly TRBD2 (5 bases). This TCR derives from a woman between 35 and 50 years old who had recovered from COVID-19. The CDR3: CASSGTGLETQYF. The CDR3 DNA sequence: TGTGCCAGCAGCGGGACTGGGCTGGAGACCCAGTACTTC. The whole variable domain, filled in from reference TRBV9 and TRBJ2-5, reads DSGVTQTPKHLITATGQRVTLRCSPRSGDLSVYWYQQSLDQGLQFLIQYYNGEERAKGNILERFSAQQFPDLHSELNLSSLELGDSALYFCASSGTGLETQYFGPGTRLLVL.